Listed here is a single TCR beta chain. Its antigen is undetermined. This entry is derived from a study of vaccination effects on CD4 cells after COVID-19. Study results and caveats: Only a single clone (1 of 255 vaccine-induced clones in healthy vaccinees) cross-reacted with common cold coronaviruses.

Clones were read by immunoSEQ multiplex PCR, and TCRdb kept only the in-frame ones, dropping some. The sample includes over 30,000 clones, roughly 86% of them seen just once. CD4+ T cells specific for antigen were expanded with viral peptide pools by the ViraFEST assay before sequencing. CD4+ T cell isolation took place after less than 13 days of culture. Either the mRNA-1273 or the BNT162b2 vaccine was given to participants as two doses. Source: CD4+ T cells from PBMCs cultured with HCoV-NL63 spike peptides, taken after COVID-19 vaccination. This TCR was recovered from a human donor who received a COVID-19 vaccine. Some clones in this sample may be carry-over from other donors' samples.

CDR3 in DNA: TGTGCCAGCAGTGAATTTAGGGACAGGGCTGAAAAACTGTTTTTT. Translation gives CASSEFRDRAEKLFF. The rearrangement uses TRBV6-1 and TRBJ1-4, with TRBD1 identical over 9 bases. V gave up 2 bases and J gave up 7 bases; unmatched junction bases: 5. Germline V gene lookup returns CDR1 MNHNS and CDR2 SASEGT. CDR3 length: 15 residues.